What follows are 30 T cell receptor beta chains derived from one specimen sequenced in a study of shared clonotypes between healthy human individuals. Using immunoSEQ multiplex PCR, the repertoire was profiled, and TCRdb retains in-frame clones only, with some absent. Here the sample spans just over 2,000,000 clones, roughly 94% being singletons. The sequencing input was naive CD4+ T cells sorted from blood. Subset reported: CD45RA+ positively selected. These receptors were obtained from a man between 18 and 29 years old in good health.

The J gene is TRBJ2-7, the V gene TRBV6-6, with 7 nucleotides matching TRBD1. Trimming cost V 5 bases and J 5 bases; bases outside gene matches: 6. CDR1 and CDR2 from the germline V gene are MNHNY and SVGAGI (reference sequence). There are 13 residues in the CDR3. For the CDR3, the DNA is TGTGCCAGCAGTCCAAACACAGGGGACGAGCAGTACTTC. It yields the protein CASSPNTGDEQYF.

The table lists this clone with a few counts. The V gene is TRBV5-1, the J gene TRBJ1-6; TRBD1 matches 8 bases. Germline assignment: CDR1 SGHRS and CDR2 YFSETQ. Unmatched junction bases numbered 2, after V lost 1 base and J lost 5 bases. The CDR3 consists of 15 residues. The CDR3 sequence: CASSLLDRDNSPLHF. CDR3 coding DNA: TGCGCCAGCAGCTTGTTGGACAGGGATAATTCACCCCTCCACTTT.

The V gene is TRBV30, the J gene TRBJ2-7; 9 bases align to TRBD1. This CDR3 spans 14 amino acids. Germline V gene sequence: CDR1 GTSNPN, CDR2 SVGIG (reference sequence). Unmatched junction bases numbered 3, after V lost 2 bases and J lost 1 base. CDR3 in amino acids: CAWSWDRVSYEQYF. CDR3 in DNA: TGTGCCTGGAGTTGGGACAGGGTATCCTACGAGCAGTACTTC.

The chain employs TRBV6-5 and TRBJ2-5; 10 bases are a match to TRBD1. The CDR3 has 15 residues. V lost 6 bases to trimming and J lost 5 bases; unmatched junction nucleotides: 9. Per the germline V gene, CDR1 is MNHEY and CDR2 is SVGAGI. CDR3 sequence reads: CASSLGTGARETQYF. The DNA for the CDR3 is TGTGCCAGCAGCCTAGGGACAGGGGCAAGGGAGACCCAGTACTTC.

The rearrangement links TRBV5-4 to TRBJ1-2; tentatively, D is TRBD1 (5 bases). The V and J ends lost 4 bases and 8 bases respectively, with 15 bases between them. In germline, CDR1 is SGHNT, CDR2 YYREEE (reference sequence). The length of the CDR3 is 13 residues. CDR3 sequence: CASSVPGLTGYTF. CDR3 in DNA: TGTGCCAGCAGCGTACCAGGGCTAACCGGCTACACCTTC.

The chain carries TRBV19 and TRBJ2-1, with 7 bases aligning to TRBD2. The length of the CDR3 is 17 residues. Germline lookup yields CDR1 LNHDA and CDR2 SQIVND (reference sequence). V was clipped by 3 bases and J by 7 bases; unmatched bases: 15. Here the CDR3 DNA reads TGTGCCAGTAGTATCGGGTGGCGCGGGAGCGGGCCAAATGAGCAGTTCTTC. Translated, it gives CASSIGWRGSGPNEQFF.

The chain employs TRBV30 and TRBJ1-3; perhaps TRBD1 as D (5 bases). Germline V gives CDR1 GTSNPN, CDR2 SVGIG (reference sequence). With 2 bases removed from V and 0 bases from J, the gap between germline ends came to 8 bases. The CDR3 extends over 14 amino acids. CDR3 DNA sequence: TGTGCCTGGAGTACCGGGGCCTCTGGAAACACCATATATTTT. It translates to CAWSTGASGNTIYF.

The chain links TRBV5-8 to TRBJ1-6; no clear D. This CDR3 has 15 residues. The V end lost 0 bases, the J end lost 7 bases, and 11 bases lay between the germline ends. Germline V lookup: CDR1 SGHTS, CDR2 YDEGEE. The CDR3: CASSLVFSGNSPLHF. The CDR3 DNA reads TGTGCCAGCAGCTTGGTTTTCTCGGGGAATTCACCCCTCCACTTT.

The chain links TRBV10-3 to TRBJ1-1; tentatively, D is TRBD1 (5 bases). This CDR3 comprises 13 residues. The V and J ends lost 10 bases and 4 bases respectively, with 16 bases between them. The germline V gene has CDR1 ENHRY and CDR2 SYGVKD. CDR3 DNA: TGTGCCAGCGTGACCCACCAGGGCACTGAAGCTTTCTTT. Its translation: CASVTHQGTEAFF.

This clone was observed a single time. The rearrangement uses TRBV6-6 and TRBJ1-1; D is possibly TRBD1 (6 bases). The CDR3 covers 14 residues. Trimming took off 6 bases at V and 3 bases at J, with 14 bases between the two ends. Germline V gene sequence: CDR1 MNHNY, CDR2 SVGAGI (reference sequence). CDR3 amino acids: CASSYRELDTEAFF. CDR3 coding DNA: TGTGCCAGCAGCTACAGGGAATTGGACACTGAAGCTTTCTTT.

This clone has only one observation. This chain links TRBV5-1 with TRBJ1-1; D is undetermined. V dropped 4 bases and J dropped 0 bases, with 10 bases sitting between them. CDR3 size: 14 residues. CDR1 is SGHRS and CDR2 is YFSETQ in the germline V gene. In DNA form, the CDR3 reads TGCGCCAGCAGCCCGTCGGTTATGAACACTGAAGCTTTCTTT. This codes for CASSPSVMNTEAFF.

In its sample, this clone was seen once. The chain combines TRBV19 with TRBJ1-5, with 9 bases matching TRBD1. The CDR3 length is 15 residues. The V segment lost 1 base and the J segment 5 bases; nucleotides outside the gene matches: 3. The V gene's germline CDR1 is LNHDA and CDR2 SQIVND (reference sequence). The CDR3 coding sequence is TGTGCCAGTAGTATAGGCAGGACAGGGGATCAGCCCCAGCATTTT. Protein: CASSIGRTGDQPQHF.

Comments on this clone: Other DNA sequences within the sample encode an identical CDR3. The chain employs TRBV30 and TRBJ1-5; D not certain. CDR3 length: 12 residues. Germline loops: CDR1 GTSNPN, CDR2 SVGIG (reference sequence). The V end was cut by 1 base, the J end by 3 bases, with 4 bases between. CDR3: CAWSGPNQPQHF. CDR3 coding DNA: TGTGCCTGGAGTGGGCCCAATCAGCCCCAGCATTTT.

The chain is built from TRBV19 and TRBJ1-6; D is ambiguous. V was shortened by 1 base and J by 7 bases, with 8 bases between the two germline ends. Germline V lookup: CDR1 LNHDA, CDR2 SQIVND (reference sequence). The CDR3 totals 14 residues. The CDR3: CASSIGLENSPLHF. CDR3 in DNA: TGTGCCAGTAGTATAGGCCTGGAAAATTCACCCCTCCACTTT.

This clone came up once. The CDR3 sequence is CASSEGTATNSPLHF. CDR3 sequence (DNA): TGTGCCAGCAGCGAAGGGACGGCTACTAATTCACCCCTCCACTTT. This rearrangement joins TRBV28 to TRBJ1-6; tentative D call: TRBD1 (5 bases). The CDR3 is 15 residues long. V lost 6 bases, J lost 6 bases, and 15 bases lay in between. Germline CDR1 MDHEN, CDR2 SYDVKM.

The chain recombines TRBV7-9 with TRBJ1-4; TRBD1 matches 9 bases. Germline trimming cut 5 bases from V and 8 bases from J; bases unmatched to any gene: 9. The V gene's germline CDR1 is SEHNR and CDR2 FQNEAQ (reference sequence). This CDR3 comprises 15 residues. The CDR3 DNA sequence: TGTGCCAGCAGCCGACTGGGACAGGGAACAGAAAAACTGTTTTTT. It codes for CASSRLGQGTEKLFF.

This clone has just one count. The chain employs TRBV5-5 and TRBJ1-1, with D possibly TRBD1 on 6 matching bases. This CDR3 has 13 residues. Germline CDR1 reads SGHKS; CDR2 reads YYEKEE (reference sequence). V lost 4 bases and J 7 bases, leaving 14 bases between the germline ends. The CDR3 DNA reads as TGTGCCAGCAGCGATAGGACAGCCTATGAAGCTTTCTTT. This sequence encodes CASSDRTAYEAFF.

The chain carries TRBV28 and TRBJ2-7; 7 nucleotides match TRBD1. Germline values: CDR1 MDHEN, CDR2 SYDVKM. The CDR3 has 12 amino acids. The J segment lost 10 bases and the V segment lost 6 bases, leaving 9 bases of the junction unmatched. The CDR3 sequence is CASSWTGGRQYF. Here the CDR3 DNA reads TGTGCCAGCAGCTGGACAGGCGGCAGACAGTACTTC. The whole variable domain, remainder taken from reference TRBV28 and TRBJ2-7, is DVKVTQSSRYLVKRTGEKVFLECVQDMDHENMFWYRQDPGLGLRLIYFSYDVKMKEKGDIPEGYSVSREKKERFSLILESASTNQTSMYLCASSWTGGRQYFGPGTRLTVT.

This chain links TRBV6-6 with TRBJ2-7; D gene ambiguous. Germline V gene lookup returns CDR1 MNHNY and CDR2 SVGAGI (reference sequence). Between the trimmed V and J ends, which lost 1 base and 6 bases, there was a span of 4 bases. The CDR3 contains 11 residues. The CDR3 region is CASSYFPEQYF. The DNA of the CDR3 is TGTGCCAGCAGTTACTTCCCCGAGCAGTACTTC.

This clone was counted a single time. At the DNA level, this CDR3 is encoded by other sequences in the same sample as well. The rearrangement joins TRBV5-1 to TRBJ2-7; D is perhaps TRBD1 (5 bases). The V end was cut by 3 bases, the J end by 2 bases, with 12 bases between. From germline, CDR1 is SGHRS and CDR2 YFSETQ. This CDR3 is 14 amino acids long. The CDR3 region is CASSSQTGPYEQYF. The CDR3 bases are TGCGCCAGCAGCTCCCAAACAGGCCCCTACGAGCAGTACTTC.

The table lists this clone with a few counts. CDR3 sequence reads: CASSSAGIPYNEQFF. As DNA, the CDR3 is TGTGCCAGCAGTTCCGCAGGGATCCCCTACAATGAGCAGTTCTTC. This chain uses TRBV2 with TRBJ2-1, with D maybe TRBD1 (5 bases). Germline V gene data show CDR1 as SNHLY and CDR2 as FYNNEI. CDR3 size: 15 residues. The V end lost 5 bases, the J end lost 2 bases, and 13 bases lay between the germline ends.

The chain carries TRBV6-5 and TRBJ2-1; D possibly corresponds to TRBD2 (5 bases). V lost 2 bases, J lost 6 bases, and 8 bases lay in between. This CDR3 spans 13 amino acids. Germline V gene sequence: CDR1 MNHEY, CDR2 SVGAGI. CDR3 bases: TGTGCCAGCAGTTACGGCCGGGGCAATGAGCAGTTCTTC. It translates to CASSYGRGNEQFF.

V gene TRBV5-8 combines with J gene TRBJ2-2; perhaps TRBD1 as D (5 bases). Trimming pared 1 base from V and 0 bases from J, leaving 10 bases between. This CDR3 has 16 residues. Germline V CDR1 and CDR2: SGHTS, YDEGEE. CDR3 region: CASSLKRQTNTGELFF. As DNA, the CDR3 is TGTGCCAGCAGCTTGAAGCGACAGACGAACACCGGGGAGCTGTTTTTT.

The chain has TRBV18 and TRBJ1-1, with 10 positions matching TRBD1. The length of the CDR3 is 16 residues. Germline V lookup: CDR1 KGHSH, CDR2 LQKENI. V was clipped by 3 bases and J by 1 base; unmatched bases: 5. DNA of the CDR3: TGTGCCAGCTCACCCAAGAGGACAGGGGGGAACACTGAAGCTTTCTTT. Amino acids: CASSPKRTGGNTEAFF.

This clone was seen once. CDR3 nucleotide sequence: TGTGCCAGCAGCTTAGCCTTTAGGGAGACCCAGTACTTC. Translation: CASSLAFRETQYF. This chain joins TRBV7-9 and TRBJ2-5; D is unresolved. The V and J ends lost 0 bases and 5 bases respectively, with 7 bases between them. Germline V gene sequence: CDR1 SEHNR, CDR2 FQNEAQ (reference sequence). The CDR3 has 13 residues.

Written as DNA, the CDR3 is TGTGCCAGCAGCGTTGGGACAGGGTTAACGTATGGCTACACCTTC. Its protein is CASSVGTGLTYGYTF. The chain couples TRBV9 to TRBJ1-2; 9 bases align to TRBD1. Germline V gene lookup returns CDR1 SGDLS and CDR2 YYNGEE. The V and J ends lost 2 bases and 5 bases, in that order; junction bases with no gene match: 7. The CDR3 contains 15 residues.

The chain recombines TRBV2 with TRBJ2-7; 9 nucleotides match TRBD2. Trimming removed 7 bases from V and 6 bases from J; junction bases left unmatched: 10. The CDR3 contains 14 residues. CDR1 is SNHLY and CDR2 is FYNNEI in the germline V gene. Written as DNA, the CDR3 is TGTGCCAGCACCGCTAGCGGGATGGGCGCCGAGCAGTACTTC. This translates into CASTASGMGAEQYF.

The CDR3 here is CASSLARGPGNTIYF. CDR3 nucleotides: TGTGCCAGCAGCTTGGCTCGCGGTCCAGGAAACACCATATATTTT. V and J are TRBV5-8 and TRBJ1-3, with D unresolved. Germline CDR1 and CDR2: SGHTS and YDEGEE. Trimming left V 0 bases short and J 4 bases short, with 11 bases between. CDR3 length equals 15 residues.

The chain combines TRBV23-1 with TRBJ2-7; D unclear. TRBV23-1 is an open reading frame whose function is uncertain. Trimming stripped 3 bases from V and 2 bases from J, with 5 bases between. The CDR3 loop spans 12 amino acids. The CDR3 coding sequence is TGCGCCAGCAGTCAGGTCCCCTACGAGCAGTACTTC. Translation: CASSQVPYEQYF.

Comments on this clone: The same CDR3 also results from other DNA sequences found in this sample. This chain links TRBV20-1 with TRBJ2-7, with unresolved D. Germline CDR1 and CDR2: DFQATT and SNEGSKA (reference sequence). CDR3 length: 11 amino acids. V was trimmed by 5 bases and J by 1 base, leaving 6 bases between them. DNA of the CDR3: TGCAGTGCTGGGGTTTCCTACGAGCAGTACTTC. This codes for CSAGVSYEQYF.